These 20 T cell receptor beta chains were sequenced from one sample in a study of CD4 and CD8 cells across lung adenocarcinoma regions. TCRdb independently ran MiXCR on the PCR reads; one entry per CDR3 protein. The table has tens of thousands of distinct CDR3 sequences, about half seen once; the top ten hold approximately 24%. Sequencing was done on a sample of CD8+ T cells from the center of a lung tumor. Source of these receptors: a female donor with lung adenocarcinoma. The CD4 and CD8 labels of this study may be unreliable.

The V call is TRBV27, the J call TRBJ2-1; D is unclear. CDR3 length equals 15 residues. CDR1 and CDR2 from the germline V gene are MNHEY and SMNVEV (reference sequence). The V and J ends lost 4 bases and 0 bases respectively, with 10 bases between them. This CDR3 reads CASSSDSSSYNEQFF. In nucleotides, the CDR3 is TGTGCCAGCAGTTCCGACTCTAGCTCCTACAATGAGCAGTTCTTC.

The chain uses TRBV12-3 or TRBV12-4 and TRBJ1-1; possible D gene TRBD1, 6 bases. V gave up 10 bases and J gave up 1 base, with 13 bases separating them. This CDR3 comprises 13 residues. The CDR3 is CANSQTGNTEAFF. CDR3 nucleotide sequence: TGTGCCAACAGCCAGACAGGGAACACTGAAGCTTTCTTT.

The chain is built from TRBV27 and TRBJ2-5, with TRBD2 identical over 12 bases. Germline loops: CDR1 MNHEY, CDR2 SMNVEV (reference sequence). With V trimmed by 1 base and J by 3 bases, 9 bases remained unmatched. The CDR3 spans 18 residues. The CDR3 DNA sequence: TGTGCCAGCAGTTTATTGGGCCGGACTAGCGGGGCAGAAGAGACCCAGTACTTC. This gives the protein CASSLLGRTSGAEETQYF.

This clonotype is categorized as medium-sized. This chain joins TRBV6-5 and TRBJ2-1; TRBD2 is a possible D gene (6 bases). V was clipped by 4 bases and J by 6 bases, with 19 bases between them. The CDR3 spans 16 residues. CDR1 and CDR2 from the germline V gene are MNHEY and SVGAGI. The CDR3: CASSSLAAGKINEQFF. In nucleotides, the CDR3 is TGTGCCAGCAGTTCCCTTGCGGCGGGAAAGATCAATGAGCAGTTCTTC.

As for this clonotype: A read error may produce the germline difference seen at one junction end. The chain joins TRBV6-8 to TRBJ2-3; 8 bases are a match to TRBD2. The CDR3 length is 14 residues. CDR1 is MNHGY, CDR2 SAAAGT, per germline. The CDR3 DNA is TGTGCCGGCAAGCGGGGGTTAGGCACAGATACGCAGTATTTC. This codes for CAGKRGLGTDTQYF.

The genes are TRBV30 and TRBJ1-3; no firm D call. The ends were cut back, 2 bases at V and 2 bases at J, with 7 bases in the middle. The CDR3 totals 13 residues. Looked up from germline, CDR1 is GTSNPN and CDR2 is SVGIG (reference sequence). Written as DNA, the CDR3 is TGTGCCTGGAGTTCTCCCCCTGGAAACACCATATATTTT. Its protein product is CAWSSPPGNTIYF.

This chain's CDR3 is CASSQGGRGADRNEQFF. The CDR3 nucleotides read TGCGCCAGCAGCCAAGGGGGTCGGGGCGCCGACCGCAATGAGCAGTTCTTC. The chain links TRBV4-1 to TRBJ2-1; perhaps D is TRBD1 or TRBD2 (5 bases each). The ends were cut back, 1 base at V and 6 bases at J, with 19 bases in the middle. Germline V gives CDR1 MGHRA, CDR2 YSYEKL. The CDR3 is 17 amino acids.

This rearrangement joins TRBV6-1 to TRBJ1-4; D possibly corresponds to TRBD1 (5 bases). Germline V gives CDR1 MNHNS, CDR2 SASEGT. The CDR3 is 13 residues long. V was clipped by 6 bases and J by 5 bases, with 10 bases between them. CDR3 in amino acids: CASRGGINEKLFF. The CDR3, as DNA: TGTGCCAGCAGGGGGGGGATCAATGAAAAACTGTTTTTT.

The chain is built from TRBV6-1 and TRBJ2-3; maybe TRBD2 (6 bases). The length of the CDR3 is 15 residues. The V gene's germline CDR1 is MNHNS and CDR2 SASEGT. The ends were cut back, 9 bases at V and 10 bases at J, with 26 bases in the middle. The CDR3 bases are TGTGCCAGGAGCGGCCTGGCGGGAAGCACAGAGGCGCAGTATTTT. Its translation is CARSGLAGSTEAQYF.

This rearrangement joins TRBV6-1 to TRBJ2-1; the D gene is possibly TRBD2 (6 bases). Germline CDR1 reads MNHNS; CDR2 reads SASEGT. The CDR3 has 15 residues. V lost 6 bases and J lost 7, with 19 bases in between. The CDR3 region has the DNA TGTGCCAGCAGAAAACCGGGACTGATGAGGAATGAGCAGTTCTTC. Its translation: CASRKPGLMRNEQFF.

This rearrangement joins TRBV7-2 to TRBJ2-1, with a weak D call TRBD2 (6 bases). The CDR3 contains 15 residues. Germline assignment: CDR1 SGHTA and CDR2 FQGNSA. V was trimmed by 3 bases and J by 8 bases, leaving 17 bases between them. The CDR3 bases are TGTGCCAGCAGCTTTCCCGGCTCGGGGGTGGATGAGCAGTTCTTC. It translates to CASSFPGSGVDEQFF.

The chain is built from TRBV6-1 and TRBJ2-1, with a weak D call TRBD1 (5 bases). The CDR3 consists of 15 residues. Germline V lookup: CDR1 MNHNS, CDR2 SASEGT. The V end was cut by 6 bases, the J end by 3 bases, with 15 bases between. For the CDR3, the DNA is TGTGCCAGCAGAAGGGGCGGCTCCCACTACAATGAGCAGTTCTTC. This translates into CASRRGGSHYNEQFF.

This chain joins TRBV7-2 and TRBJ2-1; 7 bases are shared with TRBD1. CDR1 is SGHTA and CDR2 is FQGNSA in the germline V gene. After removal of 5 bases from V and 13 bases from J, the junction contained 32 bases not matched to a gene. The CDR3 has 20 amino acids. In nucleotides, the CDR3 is TGTGCCAGCAGCCTGTTAGTGGGGGCTGGGACAGTCACCCGTACGGAGACCCAGTTCTTC. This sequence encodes CASSLLVGAGTVTRTETQFF.

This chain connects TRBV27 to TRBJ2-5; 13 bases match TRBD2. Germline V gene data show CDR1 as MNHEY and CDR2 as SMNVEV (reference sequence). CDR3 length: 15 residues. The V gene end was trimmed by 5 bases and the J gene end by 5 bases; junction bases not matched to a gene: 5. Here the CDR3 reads CASSPGLAGAETQYF. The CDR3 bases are TGTGCCAGCAGTCCCGGACTAGCGGGAGCCGAGACCCAGTACTTC.

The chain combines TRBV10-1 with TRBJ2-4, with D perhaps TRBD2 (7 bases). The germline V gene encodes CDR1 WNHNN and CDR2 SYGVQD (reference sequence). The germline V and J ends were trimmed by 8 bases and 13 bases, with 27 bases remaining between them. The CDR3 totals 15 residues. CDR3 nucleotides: TGCGCCAGCGGCCCGGGGGGCTGGGTCGCAGACACGCAGTACTTC. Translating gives CASGPGGWVADTQYF.

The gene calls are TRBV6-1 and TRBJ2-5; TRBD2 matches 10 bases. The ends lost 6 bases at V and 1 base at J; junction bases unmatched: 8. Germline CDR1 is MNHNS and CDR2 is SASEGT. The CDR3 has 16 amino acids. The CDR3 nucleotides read TGTGCCAGCAGCGCTCTCTCTAGCGGGGGCCAAGAGACCCAGTACTTC. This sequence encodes CASSALSSGGQETQYF.

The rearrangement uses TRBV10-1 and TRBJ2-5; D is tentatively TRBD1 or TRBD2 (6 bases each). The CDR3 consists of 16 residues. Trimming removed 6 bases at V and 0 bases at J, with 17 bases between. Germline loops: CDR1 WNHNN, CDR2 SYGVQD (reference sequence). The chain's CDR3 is CASRGTGGGDQETQYF. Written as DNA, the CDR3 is TGCGCCAGCAGGGGGACCGGGGGCGGAGACCAAGAGACCCAGTACTTC.

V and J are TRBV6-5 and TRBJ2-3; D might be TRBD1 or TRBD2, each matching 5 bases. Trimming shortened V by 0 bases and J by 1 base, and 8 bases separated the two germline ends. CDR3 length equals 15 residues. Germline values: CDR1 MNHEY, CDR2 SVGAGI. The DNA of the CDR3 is TGTGCCAGCAGTTACTCGGGGACGGGCACAGATACGCAGTATTTT. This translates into CASSYSGTGTDTQYF.

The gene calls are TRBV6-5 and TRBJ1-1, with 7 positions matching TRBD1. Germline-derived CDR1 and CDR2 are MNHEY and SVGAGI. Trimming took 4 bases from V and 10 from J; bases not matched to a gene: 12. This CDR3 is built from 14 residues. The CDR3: CASSSTPRQGAAFF. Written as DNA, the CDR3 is TGTGCCAGCAGTTCAACTCCACGACAGGGAGCAGCTTTCTTT.

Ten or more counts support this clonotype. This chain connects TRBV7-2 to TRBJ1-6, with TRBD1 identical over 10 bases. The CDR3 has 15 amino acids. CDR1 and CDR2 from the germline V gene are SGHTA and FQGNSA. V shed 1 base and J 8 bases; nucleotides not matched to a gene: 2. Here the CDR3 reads CASSLGTGGYSPLHF. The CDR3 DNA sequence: TGTGCCAGCAGCTTAGGGACAGGGGGATATTCACCCCTCCACTTT.